This TCR beta chain was recorded in a study of blood T cell repertoires in COVID-19. Study overall: Both acute and convalescent COVID-19 samples were obtained from the United States, Italy and Spain. PBMCs, B-cell-depleted T cells, or T cells were the source of the cDNA or gDNA that made up the material.

Per the original data handling: Reference gene primer amplification gave nucleated cell count estimates. Clones were sequenced by immunoSEQ multiplex PCR, and TCRdb holds only the in-frame ones, with some missing. V and J calls and clone size come straight from that table; D and trimming were deduced from the DNA. The sample lists about 220,000 clones; over 75% were seen once. The V gene's germline CDR1 is MNHNS and CDR2 SASEGT. The CDR3 extends over 11 amino acids. V dropped 5 bases and J dropped 8 bases, with 9 bases sitting between them. The sequence came from a man aged 40-50 years with active or convalescent COVID-19. V is TRBV6-1 and J is TRBJ1-1; D is ambiguous. Sequencing was carried out using peripheral blood. This CDR3 is CASSFQTEAFF. Here the CDR3 DNA reads TGTGCCAGCAGTTTTCAGACAGAAGCTTTCTTT.